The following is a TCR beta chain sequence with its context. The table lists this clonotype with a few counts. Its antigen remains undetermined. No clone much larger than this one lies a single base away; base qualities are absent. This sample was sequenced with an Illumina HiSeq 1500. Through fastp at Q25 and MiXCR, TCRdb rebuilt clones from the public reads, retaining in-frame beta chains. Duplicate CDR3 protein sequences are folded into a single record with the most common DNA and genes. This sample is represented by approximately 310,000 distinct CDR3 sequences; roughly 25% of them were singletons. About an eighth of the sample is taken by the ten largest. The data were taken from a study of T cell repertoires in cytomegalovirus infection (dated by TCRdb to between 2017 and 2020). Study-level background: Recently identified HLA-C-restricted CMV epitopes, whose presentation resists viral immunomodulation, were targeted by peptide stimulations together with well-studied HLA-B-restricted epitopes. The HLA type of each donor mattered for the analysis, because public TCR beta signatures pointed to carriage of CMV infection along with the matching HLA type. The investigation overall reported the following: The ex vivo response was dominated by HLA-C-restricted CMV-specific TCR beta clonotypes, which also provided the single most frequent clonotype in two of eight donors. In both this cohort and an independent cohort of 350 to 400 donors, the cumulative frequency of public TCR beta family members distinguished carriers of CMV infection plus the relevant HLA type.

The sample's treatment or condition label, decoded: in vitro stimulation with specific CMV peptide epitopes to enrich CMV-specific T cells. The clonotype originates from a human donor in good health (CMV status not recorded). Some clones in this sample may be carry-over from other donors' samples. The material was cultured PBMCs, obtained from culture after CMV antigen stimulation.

The CDR3 region has the sequence CASSWRGGQPQHF. The bases read TGCGCCAGCAGCTGGAGGGGAGGTCAGCCCCAGCATTTT. Recombination joined TRBV5-1 with TRBJ1-5; possibly the D gene is TRBD1, per 5 matching bases. Spanning cysteine to phenylalanine, the CDR3 consists of 13 amino acids. Solely the CDR3 DNA is kept, with 39 bases framed from the first base. V is cut by 3 bases and J by 6 bases, and the space between the germline ends is 10 bases. CDR1 SGHRS and CDR2 YFSETQ were looked up in the germline V gene.